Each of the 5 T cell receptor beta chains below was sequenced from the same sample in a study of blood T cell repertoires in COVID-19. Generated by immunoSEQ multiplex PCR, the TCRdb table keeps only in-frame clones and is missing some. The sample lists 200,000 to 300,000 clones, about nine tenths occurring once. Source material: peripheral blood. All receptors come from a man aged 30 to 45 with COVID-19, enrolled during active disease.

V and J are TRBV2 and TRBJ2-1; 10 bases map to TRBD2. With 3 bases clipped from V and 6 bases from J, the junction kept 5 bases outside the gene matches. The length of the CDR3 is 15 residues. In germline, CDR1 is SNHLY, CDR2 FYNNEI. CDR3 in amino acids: CASSDFLAGANEQFF. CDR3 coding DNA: TGTGCCAGCAGTGATTTCCTAGCGGGGGCCAATGAGCAGTTCTTC.

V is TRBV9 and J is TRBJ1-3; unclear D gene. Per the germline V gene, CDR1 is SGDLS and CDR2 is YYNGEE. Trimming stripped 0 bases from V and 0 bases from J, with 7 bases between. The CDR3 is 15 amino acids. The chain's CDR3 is CASSVDPSSGNTIYF. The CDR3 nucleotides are TGTGCCAGCAGCGTAGATCCCAGCTCTGGAAACACCATATATTTT.

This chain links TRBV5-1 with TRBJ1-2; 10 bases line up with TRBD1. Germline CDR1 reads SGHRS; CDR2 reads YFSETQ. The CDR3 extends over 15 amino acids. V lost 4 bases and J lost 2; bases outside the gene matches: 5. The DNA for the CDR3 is TGCGCCAGCAGCACCGGGACAGGGGTGAACTATGGCTACACCTTC. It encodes CASSTGTGVNYGYTF.

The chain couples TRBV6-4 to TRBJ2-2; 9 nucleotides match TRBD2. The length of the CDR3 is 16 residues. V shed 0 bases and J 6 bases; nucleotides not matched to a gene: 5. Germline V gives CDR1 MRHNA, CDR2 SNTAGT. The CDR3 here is CASSDSVAGGPGELFF. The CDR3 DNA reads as TGTGCCAGCAGTGACTCCGTTGCGGGGGGGCCCGGGGAGCTGTTTTTT.

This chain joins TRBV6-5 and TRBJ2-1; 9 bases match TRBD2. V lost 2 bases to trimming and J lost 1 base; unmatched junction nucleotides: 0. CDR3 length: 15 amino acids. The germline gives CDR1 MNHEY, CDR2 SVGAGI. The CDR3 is CASSYTSGSYNEQFF. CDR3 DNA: TGTGCCAGCAGTTACACTAGCGGGTCCTACAATGAGCAGTTCTTC.